This record concerns one T cell receptor (beta chain) sequence. The sample is drawn from a study of blood T cell repertoires in COVID-19. Method: immunoSEQ multiplex PCR; TCRdb's copy keeps in-frame clones and lacks some. The repertoire has under 200,000 clones, under 90% of them found once; the top ten carry 3% to 3.5%. Recovery among Cohort 3 donors was established by two negative PCRs, clearance, or symptom resolution. The CDR3 has 18 amino acids. V shed 4 bases and J 4 bases; nucleotides not matched to a gene: 11. The germline CDR1 and CDR2 sequences are SGDLS and YYNGEE. Sequences were obtained from PBMCs or T cells enriched from blood (not recorded which). The chain has TRBV9 and TRBJ2-3; 14 positions agree with TRBD2. The clonotype was recovered from an older woman who had recovered from COVID-19. The CDR3 region is CASSPGLAGGYGADTQYF. Here the CDR3 DNA reads TGTGCCAGCAGCCCAGGACTAGCGGGGGGTTATGGGGCAGATACGCAGTATTTT. Using reference TRBV9 and TRBJ2-3 for the parts outside the CDR3, the full variable domain is DSGVTQTPKHLITATGQRVTLRCSPRSGDLSVYWYQQSLDQGLQFLIQYYNGEERAKGNILERFSAQQFPDLHSELNLSSLELGDSALYFCASSPGLAGGYGADTQYFGPGTRLTVL.